This T cell receptor beta chain derives from a study of neurological immune-mediated disorders. Whole-study results and caveats: No sharing of CDR3 amino acid sequences was observed among expanded clones across subjects, suggesting private repertoires in all groups.

TCRdb reprocessed the 5' RACE reads via MiXCR and lists one record per CDR3 protein. The table has 60,000 to 85,000 distinct CDR3 sequences, approximately 5% seen once. At least ten counts were recorded for this clonotype. Antigen unknown. It was from 2 million PBMCs stored at -80 C that the unsorted libraries were obtained. What was sequenced was PBMCs. The origin of this receptor is a woman between 65 and 79 years old with multiple sclerosis.

CDR3 sequence: CASSTQGGSNGKLFF. DNA of the CDR3: TGTGCCAGCAGCACTCAAGGGGGGAGTAACGGAAAACTGTTTTTT. The chain has TRBV7-2 and TRBJ1-4, with D perhaps TRBD1 (6 bases). This CDR3 is built from 15 residues. Germline V CDR1 and CDR2: SGHTA, FQGNSA. The ends were cut back, 5 bases at V and 10 bases at J, with 20 bases in the middle.